The entry that follows covers one TCR beta chain sequence. The antigen remains unidentified. The data were taken from a study of T cells in localized non-small cell lung cancer. Study observations and caveats: Because researchers sequenced only one region of the tumor, heterogeneity is still possible. A median of about 50 clones ranked among the top 100 in tumor appeared in adjacent lung. Elevated blood T cell density was associated with longer overall survival.

Produced via immunoSEQ multiplex PCR; TCRdb's table is partial and in-frame only. This table holds tens of thousands of clones, roughly four fifths found once. This CDR3 has 15 amino acids. V lost 3 bases to trimming and J lost 1 base, with 12 bases between them. Germline assignment: CDR1 SGHTA and CDR2 FQGTGA. This material consisted of PBMCs, taken before any cancer treatment. V and J are TRBV7-3 and TRBJ2-5; TRBD1 or TRBD2 may be the D gene (5 bases each). The sequence came from a man between 40 and 70 years old with stage II lung adenocarcinoma. The CDR3 DNA follows: TGTGCCAGCAGCTTCCTTTCCGGGACCCAAGAGACCCAGTACTTC. It yields the protein CASSFLSGTQETQYF. Full variable domain (missing parts from reference TRBV7-3 and TRBJ2-5): GAGVSQTPSNKVTEKGKYVELRCDPISGHTALYWYRQSLGQGPEFLIYFQGTGAADDSGLPNDRFFAVRPEGSVSTLKIQRTERGDSAVYLCASSFLSGTQETQYFGPGTRLLVL.